The rows below give T cell receptor beta chains drawn from one sample of a study of response to subunit inactivated influenza vaccine. TCRdb redid the calling of the RT-PCR reads with MiXCR, one entry per CDR3 protein. Of hundreds of thousands of distinct CDR3 sequences listed, about 25% were seen once; the top ten hold about 1.9%. The sample here was CD4+ T cells sorted from PBMCs, taken approximately 5 days after vaccination. These TCRs come from a man aged 50-60 years who received an inactivated influenza vaccine. The CDR3 runs from the conserved cysteine through the conserved F or W. A D gene is named only where the DNA matches it firmly. A clone size is listed for some rows: how often the clone was seen (once, few, many), or a class if it is expanded.

TRBV20-1	-	-	TRBJ1-1	CSASEGSTEAFF	TGCAGTGCTAGTGAGGGGAGCACTGAAGCTTTCTTT
TRBV7-2	few	-	TRBJ2-7	CASSLVETYEQYF	TGTGCCAGCAGCTTAGTTGAAACCTACGAGCAGTACTTC
TRBV4-1	many	-	TRBJ1-6	CASSPPNSPLHF	TGCGCCAGCAGCCCCCCAAATTCACCCCTCCACTTT
TRBV3-1	few	-	TRBJ2-2	CASARSGELFF	TGTGCCAGCGCAAGGTCCGGGGAGCTGTTTTTT
TRBV18	once	-	TRBJ1-1	CASSPEAFQGAFF	TGTGCCAGCTCACCGGAGGCTTTCCAAGGCGCTTTCTTT
TRBV7-2	few	-	TRBJ2-5	CASARAPASQETQYF	TGTGCCAGTGCCCGGGCCCCGGCCTCCCAAGAGACCCAGTACTTC
TRBV5-1	-	-	TRBJ1-2	CASSFLTPGPTHTNYGYTF	TGCGCCAGCAGCTTTCTTACCCCGGGACCGACGCATACTAACTATGGCTACACCTTC
TRBV30	-	-	TRBJ2-5	CAWSVNTRETQYF	TGTGCCTGGAGTGTAAACACCCGGGAGACCCAGTACTTC
TRBV4-3	-	-	TRBJ2-3	CASSQALLAMATDTQYF	TGCGCCAGCAGCCAAGCCTTATTAGCGATGGCGACAGATACGCAGTATTTT
TRBV28	-	-	TRBJ2-7	CASGTGRFFSYEQYF	TGTGCCAGCGGGACGGGCAGGTTTTTCTCCTACGAGCAGTACTTC
TRBV20-1	-	-	TRBJ1-6	CSASPGTVNSPLHF	TGCAGTGCTAGCCCCGGGACGGTGAATTCACCCCTCCACTTT
TRBV6-1	-	TRBD1	TRBJ1-4	CASTRYGTGGEKLFF	TGTGCCAGCACCCGATACGGGACAGGGGGTGAAAAACTGTTTTTT
TRBV4-1	-	-	TRBJ2-3	CASSQMAGKVSDTQYF	TGCGCCAGCAGCCAAATGGCAGGGAAGGTATCAGATACGCAGTATTTT
TRBV18	once	-	TRBJ2-7	CASKRQVDTYEQYF	TGTGCCAGCAAACGACAGGTAGATACCTACGAGCAGTACTTC
TRBV12-3/TRBV12-4	many	TRBD2	TRBJ2-3	CASSLGGGKFDTQYF	TGTGCCAGCAGTTTAGGCGGGGGGAAGTTCGATACGCAGTATTTT
TRBV3-1	few	-	TRBJ2-2	CASSPTLGAGELFF	TGTGCCAGCAGCCCAACCTTAGGGGCCGGGGAGCTGTTTTTT
TRBV4-2	-	-	TRBJ1-6	CASSPLPQGAFNSPLHF	TGTGCCAGCAGCCCTTTACCCCAAGGGGCGTTCAATTCACCCCTCCACTTT
TRBV24-1	-	TRBD2	TRBJ2-1	CATSDQTSVDYNEQFF	TGTGCCACCAGTGACCAAACTAGCGTTGACTACAATGAGCAGTTCTTC
TRBV11-1	few	TRBD1	TRBJ2-6	CASSLGVGGGLSGANVLTF	TGTGCCAGCAGCTTAGGAGTAGGGGGCGGCCTGTCTGGGGCCAACGTCCTGACTTTC
TRBV7-8	-	TRBD2	TRBJ2-1	CASSSSGNSYNEQFF	TGTGCCAGCAGCTCAAGCGGGAATTCCTACAATGAGCAGTTCTTC
TRBV6-5	-	TRBD1	TRBJ1-1	CASSYATGSTEAFF	TGTGCCAGCAGTTACGCGACAGGGAGCACTGAAGCTTTCTTT
TRBV5-1	-	-	TRBJ1-2	CASGTGTDVNYGYTF	TGCGCCAGCGGAACCGGGACGGATGTTAACTATGGCTACACCTTC